These 25 T cell receptor beta chains were sequenced from one sample in a study of T-cell reconstitution after alpha-beta-depleted transplantation in children. Unique molecular identifiers tagged the TCRbeta library. From the PCR reads, TCRdb called clonotypes with MiXCR, one entry per CDR3 protein. The sample lists approximately 650,000 distinct CDR3 sequences, about an eighth occurring once. The material was PBMCs, obtained before TCRalphabeta/CD19-depleted stem cell transplant. The receptors come from a girl between 2 and 10 years old with congenital amegakaryocytic thrombocytopenia, due to receive a stem cell transplant.

The gene calls are TRBV5-1 and TRBJ2-1, with D unclear. CDR3 length: 16 residues. Germline CDR1 and CDR2: SGHRS and YFSETQ. The V end was cut by 2 bases, the J end by 0 bases, with 12 bases between. This CDR3 is CASSLLGLSSYNEQFF. DNA of the CDR3: TGCGCCAGCAGCTTACTCGGGCTAAGCTCCTACAATGAGCAGTTCTTC. Looking up the rest from reference TRBV5-1 and TRBJ2-1 gives the full variable domain: KAGVTQTPRYLIKTRGQQVTLSCSPISGHRSVSWYQQTPGQGLQFLFEYFSETQRNKGNFPGRFSGRQFSNSRSEMNVSTLELGDSALYLCASSLLGLSSYNEQFFGPGTRLTVL.

A word on this clonotype: A clone one base away is much larger, so this may be a read error. This chain uses TRBV5-6 with TRBJ2-7; D gene ambiguous. The CDR3 is 13 residues long. The germline gives CDR1 SGHDT, CDR2 YYEEEE. The CDR3 sequence: CAGSLAFGNEQYF. Written as DNA, the CDR3 is TGTGCCGGCAGCTTGGCTTTTGGAAACGAGCAGTACTTC.

V and J are TRBV15 and TRBJ1-2; no clear D. V was trimmed by 1 base and J by 3 bases, leaving 9 bases between them. Germline V gene data show CDR1 as LNHNV and CDR2 as YYDKDF (reference sequence). The CDR3 contains 14 residues. CDR3 in amino acids: CATSRANGHYGYTF. The CDR3 region has the DNA TGTGCCACCAGCAGAGCGAACGGGCACTATGGCTACACCTTC.

This clonotype was found many times. V usage is TRBV20-1 and J usage is TRBJ1-1, with 7 bases that match TRBD1. CDR1 and CDR2 (germline): DFQATT, SNEGSKA (reference sequence). The CDR3 totals 15 residues. J lost 3 bases, V lost 3 bases, and 10 bases had no gene match. The CDR3 nucleotides are TGCAGTGCTAGGCCTACAGGGGATCGGGACACTGAAGCTTTCTTT. It is translated as CSARPTGDRDTEAFF.

The chain employs TRBV5-6 and TRBJ1-1; D uncertain. This CDR3 has 17 amino acids. Deletions cut 1 base from V and 3 bases from J, with 19 bases between. CDR1 SGHDT and CDR2 YYEEEE come from the germline V gene. CDR3 in DNA: TGTGCCAGCAGCTTGTACGATATCGGGGTCTTCTACACTGAAGCTTTCTTT. As protein: CASSLYDIGVFYTEAFF.

This clonotype was counted ten times or more. V is TRBV20-1 and J is TRBJ2-4; D is tentatively TRBD1 or TRBD2 (5 bases each). V was trimmed by 0 bases and J by 11 bases, leaving 14 bases between them. The CDR3 totals 13 residues. The germline V gene encodes CDR1 DFQATT and CDR2 SNEGSKA (reference sequence). Written as DNA, the CDR3 is TGCAGTGCTAGAGAGGGGGAGAGGAGCGTTCAGTACTTC. Encoded protein: CSAREGERSVQYF.

This clonotype was counted between two and nine times. J is TRBJ2-1 and V is TRBV14, with TRBD2 identical over 11 bases. Germline lookup yields CDR1 SGHDN and CDR2 FVKESK. The CDR3 consists of 15 residues. Germline trimming cut 4 bases from V and 11 bases from J; bases unmatched to any gene: 10. CDR3 nucleotides: TGTGCCAGCAGCCGGGTAGCGGGAGGGCCTAATCAGCAGTTCTTC. As protein: CASSRVAGGPNQQFF. Together with reference TRBV14 and TRBJ2-1, the CDR3 gives the full variable domain: EAGVTQFPSHSVIEKGQTVTLRCDPISGHDNLYWYRRVMGKEIKFLLHFVKESKQDESGMPNNRFLAERTGGTYSTLKVQPAELEDSGVYFCASSRVAGGPNQQFFGPGTRLTVL.

The count of this clonotype is one. A much larger clone lies one base from this, so it may be a read error. V gene TRBV7-8 combines with J gene TRBJ2-3; D not resolved. The end of the DNA fits TRBJ1-5 better, so the J call may be wrong. Per the germline V gene, CDR1 is SGHVS and CDR2 is FQNEAQ. This CDR3 has 14 residues. In DNA, the CDR3 is TGTGCCAGCAGCTCGACGGGGATAGAGAATACGCAGCATTTT. Its protein is CASSSTGIENTQHF.

This clonotype showed up just a few times. The V gene is TRBV5-1, the J gene TRBJ2-4; 7 bases fit TRBD1. V lost 4 bases to trimming and J lost 8 bases; unmatched junction nucleotides: 3. Germline assignment: CDR1 SGHRS and CDR2 YFSETQ. The CDR3 totals 12 residues. CDR3 DNA sequence: TGCGCCAGCAGCCCCGACAGGGACATTCAGTACTTC. Translating it yields CASSPDRDIQYF.

This clonotype was observed many times. The gene calls are TRBV28 and TRBJ2-7, with a tentative D call TRBD1 (6 bases). Germline loops: CDR1 MDHEN, CDR2 SYDVKM. Trimming left V 4 bases short and J 0 bases short, with 13 bases between. The CDR3 length is 15 residues. Here the CDR3 DNA reads TGTGCCAGCAGTTCCACAGGGTCTGGCTCCTACGAGCAGTACTTC. Translating gives CASSSTGSGSYEQYF.

This clonotype was counted ten times or more. The V gene is TRBV12-3 or TRBV12-4, the J gene TRBJ2-7; 8 positions match TRBD1. The CDR3 consists of 14 residues. V gave up 6 bases and J gave up 1 base; unmatched junction bases: 5. The chain's CDR3 is CASSPRGLSYEQYF. The DNA of the CDR3 is TGTGCCAGCAGCCCCAGGGGGCTTTCCTACGAGCAGTACTTC.

This clonotype occurred many times. This chain uses TRBV6-1 with TRBJ2-3; D perhaps matches TRBD1 (5 bases). Trimming stripped 8 bases from V and 2 bases from J, with 11 bases between. Germline V gene lookup returns CDR1 MNHNS and CDR2 SASEGT. The CDR3 sequence is 13 residues long. Written as DNA, the CDR3 is TGTGCCAGCGCGGCAGGGAACACAGATACGCAGTATTTT. This codes for CASAAGNTDTQYF.

J is TRBJ2-5 and V is TRBV20-1; no firm D call. Between the trimmed V and J ends, which lost 0 bases and 5 bases, there was a span of 10 bases. The CDR3 extends over 13 amino acids. Germline V gene data show CDR1 as DFQATT and CDR2 as SNEGSKA (reference sequence). In DNA, the CDR3 is TGCAGTGCTAGAGATAATATCCCGGAGACCCAGTACTTC. Protein sequence: CSARDNIPETQYF.

This clonotype has a handful of counts. The chain uses TRBV7-3 and TRBJ2-3; maybe TRBD2 (6 bases). The CDR3 totals 11 residues. Germline V gives CDR1 SGHTA, CDR2 FQGTGA. Trimming removed 8 bases from V and 6 bases from J, with 9 bases in between. The CDR3 region is CASGGADTQYF. The CDR3 DNA reads as TGTGCCAGCGGCGGGGCTGATACGCAGTATTTT.

This clonotype was seen many times. The V and J genes are TRBV5-1 and TRBJ2-2; no clear D gene. CDR1 and CDR2 from the germline V gene are SGHRS and YFSETQ. Trimming cost V 4 bases and J 1 base, with 2 bases left between them. The CDR3 runs to 12 residues. This chain's CDR3 is CASSQNTGELFF. The CDR3, as DNA: TGCGCCAGCAGCCAGAACACCGGGGAGCTGTTTTTT.

This clonotype has more than one count but fewer than ten. The chain employs TRBV7-2 and TRBJ2-3; 9 positions match TRBD2. Germline V gives CDR1 SGHTA, CDR2 FQGNSA. The CDR3 has 16 residues. J gave up 5 bases and V 4 bases, and 10 bases lay outside the gene matches. DNA for the CDR3: TGTGCCAGCAGCTCCCCCGGGACTAGCTATCTAGATACGCAGTATTTT. It codes for CASSSPGTSYLDTQYF.

This clonotype was detected ten times or more. The chain recombines TRBV6-5 with TRBJ2-7; D is undetermined. The CDR3 totals 12 residues. The V end was cut by 4 bases, the J end by 4 bases, with 8 bases between. The germline CDR1 and CDR2 sequences are MNHEY and SVGAGI. As DNA, the CDR3 is TGTGCCAGCAGTTCCCCGGGTTACGAGCAGTACTTC. Its translation is CASSSPGYEQYF.

This chain uses TRBV5-1 with TRBJ2-1; a weak D match, TRBD2 (6 bases). Germline CDR1 is SGHRS and CDR2 is YFSETQ. Trimming removed 2 bases at V and 2 bases at J, with 14 bases between. This CDR3 region has 16 residues. The CDR3 region has the DNA TGCGCCAGCAGCTTAGGACTACCCCCAACCTACAATGAGCAGTTCTTC. It translates to CASSLGLPPTYNEQFF.

This clonotype was counted many times. This chain uses TRBV4-1 with TRBJ2-1; TRBD2 matches at 11 bases. The CDR3 spans 19 residues. Germline CDR1 and CDR2: MGHRA and YSYEKL. Trimming removed 3 bases from V and 8 bases from J; junction bases left unmatched: 18. CDR3 bases: TGCGCCAGCAGCCAGGGCTTGGTGGCTCTACTAGCGGGAGCACATGAGCAGTTCTTC. Its translation: CASSQGLVALLAGAHEQFF.

The V gene is TRBV15, the J gene TRBJ2-1, with 8 bases matching TRBD2. Germline assignment: CDR1 LNHNV and CDR2 YYDKDF (reference sequence). This CDR3 is 14 amino acids long. Trimming at V came to 4 bases and at J to 4 bases, leaving 3 bases not matched to a gene. DNA of the CDR3: TGTGCCACCAGCAATCGACTAGCGTACAATGAGCAGTTCTTC. Translating it yields CATSNRLAYNEQFF.

Many counts were recorded for this clonotype. This chain uses TRBV5-1 with TRBJ2-3; possibly TRBD2 for D (5 bases). CDR1 is SGHRS and CDR2 is YFSETQ in the germline V gene. Trimming stripped 1 base from V and 5 bases from J, with 14 bases between. The CDR3 consists of 15 residues. The CDR3 region is CASSLLAERRDTQYF. CDR3 nucleotides: TGCGCCAGCAGCTTGCTCGCGGAGCGGAGAGATACGCAGTATTTT. The full variable domain, with the rest looked up from reference TRBV5-1 and TRBJ2-3, is KAGVTQTPRYLIKTRGQQVTLSCSPISGHRSVSWYQQTPGQGLQFLFEYFSETQRNKGNFPGRFSGRQFSNSRSEMNVSTLELGDSALYLCASSLLAERRDTQYFGPGTRLTVL.

This rearrangement joins TRBV5-1 to TRBJ2-1; 9 positions agree with TRBD2. V trimming: 6 bases; J trimming: 2 bases; junction bases outside the gene matches: 9. The germline V gene has CDR1 SGHRS and CDR2 YFSETQ. The CDR3 contains 16 residues. The CDR3 nucleotides are TGCGCCAGCATTAGCGGGAGCCGGCGCGCCTACAATGAGCAGTTCTTC. This encodes CASISGSRRAYNEQFF.

CDR3 protein: CASSQGPLVGEKLFF. The CDR3 nucleotides are TGCGCCAGCAGCCAGGGACCTTTAGTGGGTGAAAAACTGTTTTTT. The chain combines TRBV4-1 with TRBJ1-4, with D possibly TRBD1 on 5 matching bases. CDR1 and CDR2 (germline): MGHRA, YSYEKL. This CDR3 is 15 amino acids long. The V end was cut by 3 bases, the J end by 7 bases, with 15 bases between.

In this sample, this clonotype turned up many times. The chain is built from TRBV20-1 and TRBJ2-1; D call uncertain. The CDR3 consists of 13 residues. Germline-derived CDR1 and CDR2 are DFQATT and SNEGSKA (reference sequence). V lost 0 bases and J 5 bases, leaving 8 bases between the germline ends. CDR3 nucleotides: TGCAGTGCTAGAGATGATTTGAACAATGAGCAGTTCTTC. Translated: CSARDDLNNEQFF.

This sequence joins TRBV20-1 and TRBJ1-2; 7 bases match TRBD1. CDR3 length: 13 amino acids. Germline lookup yields CDR1 DFQATT and CDR2 SNEGSKA (reference sequence). Losses at the gene ends were 5 bases for V and 4 bases for J; bases not matched to a gene: 7. The CDR3 nucleotides read TGCAGTGCTTTAGAGGGGGCAGTCTATGGCTACACCTTC. Translating it yields CSALEGAVYGYTF.